This TCR beta chain was captured by sequencing in a study of T cell responses to AZD1222 COVID-19 vaccine. Study-wide findings and caveats: It was only a handful of AZD1222 recipients who were seropositive at baseline. Spike-specific TCR breadth and depth both grew after two AZD1222 doses. Donors in the cohort were predominantly white British and more often female, and clonal diversity was possibly underestimated.

The CDR3 runs 16 residues. Germline loops: CDR1 SGHVS, CDR2 FQNEAQ. V trimming: 0 bases; J trimming: 7 bases; junction bases outside the gene matches: 7. Second-dose recipients at about 4 or about 12 weeks were treated as one pooled group. A few counts support this clone. What it binds is not known. Some clones are missing from TCRdb's copy, which holds only in-frame ones; the method was immunoSEQ multiplex PCR. In the table there are under 150,000 clones, around 90% of which are singletons. This clonotype was sampled from an adult who received the AZD1222 COVID-19 vaccine. The chain carries TRBV7-8 and TRBJ1-4, with TRBD1 identical over 8 bases. This specimen consisted of peripheral blood, obtained 28 days after the second AZD1222 dose. The CDR3 spells CASSLAPGQGSEKLFF. CDR3 nucleotide sequence: TGTGCCAGCAGCTTAGCCCCAGGACAGGGAAGTGAAAAACTGTTTTTT.